The 27 T cell receptor beta chains listed next were all sequenced from one sample in a study of T-cell reconstitution after alpha-beta-depleted transplantation in children. A TCRbeta library incorporating unique molecular identifiers was prepared. One entry per CDR3 protein, called by TCRdb with MiXCR from the PCR reads. The sample gives 350,000 to 400,000 distinct CDR3 sequences, about an eighth of which show up once; around 4% is in the top ten. Sequencing was performed on PBMCs, taken from the stem cell graft. All receptors derive from a human donor who donated a stem cell graft to a child with Fanconi anemia.

This clonotype was found a few times. V usage is TRBV6-5 and J usage is TRBJ2-2; D may match TRBD1 or TRBD2 (6 bases each). This CDR3 is 16 amino acids long. The V and J ends lost 0 bases and 6 bases respectively, with 14 bases between them. The germline CDR1 and CDR2 sequences are MNHEY and SVGAGI. This CDR3 is CASSYSWGARAGELFF. The DNA for the CDR3 is TGTGCCAGCAGTTACTCGTGGGGGGCGAGGGCCGGGGAGCTGTTTTTT.

This clonotype was seen at least ten times. The chain couples TRBV12-3 or TRBV12-4 to TRBJ2-7; TRBD1 might be the D (5 bases). V was clipped by 5 bases and J by 5 bases, with 7 bases between them. This CDR3 region has 11 residues. CDR3 coding DNA: TGTGCCAGCAGTATAGGGGACGAGCAGTACTTC. Translated: CASSIGDEQYF.

The rearrangement uses TRBV6-1 and TRBJ1-1; D is undetermined. V was cut by 7 bases and J by 4 bases, with 10 bases left in between. CDR1 MNHNS and CDR2 SASEGT come from the germline V gene. The CDR3 loop spans 12 amino acids. CDR3 DNA sequence: TGTGCCAGCAAAGGTCATACCACTGAAGCTTTCTTT. Its translation is CASKGHTTEAFF.

This clonotype has at least ten counts. CDR3 protein: CASSLAGDGELFF. CDR3 sequence (DNA): TGCGCCAGCAGCCTCGCGGGGGACGGGGAGCTGTTTTTT. The chain joins TRBV4-3 to TRBJ2-2; 7 nucleotides line up with TRBD2. The CDR3 is made up of 13 amino acids. Germline loops: CDR1 LGHNA, CDR2 YSLEER. After removal of 4 bases from V and 7 bases from J, the junction contained 3 bases not matched to a gene.

Here the CDR3 reads CSAAGGRHYGYTF. In DNA form, the CDR3 reads TGCAGTGCTGCAGGGGGGAGACACTATGGCTACACCTTC. The chain is built from TRBV20-1 and TRBJ1-2; 7 bases are a match to TRBD1. The length of the CDR3 is 13 residues. From germline, CDR1 is DFQATT and CDR2 SNEGSKA (reference sequence). Losses at the gene ends were 5 bases for V and 3 bases for J; bases not matched to a gene: 6.

The rearrangement uses TRBV20-1 and TRBJ1-1; D is possibly TRBD1 (6 bases). The CDR3 sequence is 13 residues long. Looked up from germline, CDR1 is DFQATT and CDR2 is SNEGSKA (reference sequence). V lost 6 bases to trimming and J lost 4 bases, with 15 bases between them. CDR3 DNA sequence: TGCAGTGCCCTACTTACAGGGAGCACTGAAGCTTTCTTT. As protein: CSALLTGSTEAFF.

This clonotype has only a few counts. This chain connects TRBV28 to TRBJ2-3, with 7 positions matching TRBD1. The V and J ends lost 5 bases and 2 bases, in that order; junction bases with no gene match: 7. Germline loops: CDR1 MDHEN, CDR2 SYDVKM. This CDR3 has 15 amino acids. The CDR3 here is CASSTRQGLTDTQYF. The CDR3 DNA reads as TGTGCCAGCAGTACGCGACAGGGCCTCACAGATACGCAGTATTTT.

The chain couples TRBV12-3 or TRBV12-4 to TRBJ2-5, with TRBD2 matching over 12 bases. The CDR3 is made up of 15 amino acids. V was clipped by 4 bases and J by 5 bases; unmatched bases: 5. CDR3 sequence (DNA): TGTGCCAGCAGTTCGCTAGCGGGGGGGACGGAGACCCAGTACTTC. Its translation: CASSSLAGGTETQYF.

The chain joins TRBV14 to TRBJ2-1; TRBD1 matches 7 bases. This CDR3 is built from 16 residues. Germline V gene data show CDR1 as SGHDN and CDR2 as FVKESK. With 4 bases clipped from V and 7 bases from J, the junction kept 13 bases outside the gene matches. The CDR3 DNA reads as TGTGCCAGCAGCCCGCAGGGGGTACGCGATTCGAATGAGCAGTTCTTC. This encodes CASSPQGVRDSNEQFF.

In this sample, this clonotype turned up a few times. The V call is TRBV14, the J call TRBJ2-7, with D tentatively TRBD2 (5 bases). The CDR3 length is 17 residues. Trimming took 0 bases from V and 0 from J, leaving 15 bases between them. Per germline, CDR1 SGHDN and CDR2 FVKESK. CDR3 loop: CASSQDPGSSPSYEQYF. CDR3 sequence (DNA): TGTGCCAGCAGCCAAGATCCGGGGTCCTCACCCTCCTACGAGCAGTACTTC.

The CDR3: CASRTDGYNEQFF. The CDR3 DNA reads as TGTGCCAGCAGGACCGACGGCTACAATGAGCAGTTCTTC. The chain joins TRBV6-1 to TRBJ2-1; D is undetermined. V lost 6 bases, J lost 3 bases, and 9 bases lay in between. Germline CDR1 MNHNS, CDR2 SASEGT. The CDR3 contains 13 residues.

This clonotype has at least ten counts. The chain uses TRBV6-1 and TRBJ1-6; 7 bases line up with TRBD1. This CDR3 is built from 17 residues. Trimming at V came to 5 bases and at J to 0 bases, leaving 7 bases not matched to a gene. Germline loops: CDR1 MNHNS, CDR2 SASEGT. CDR3 loop: CASSPQGRSSYNSPLHF. The CDR3 DNA is TGTGCCAGCAGTCCACAGGGGCGGAGCTCCTATAATTCACCCCTCCACTTT.

This clonotype was counted at least ten times. This chain uses TRBV5-4 with TRBJ1-2; tentatively, D is TRBD1 (5 bases). Trimming removed 2 bases at V and 2 bases at J, with 10 bases between. Germline values: CDR1 SGHNT, CDR2 YYREEE (reference sequence). CDR3 length: 14 amino acids. Here the CDR3 reads CASSFDRGNYGYTF. The CDR3 region has the DNA TGTGCCAGCAGCTTCGATAGGGGAAACTATGGCTACACCTTC.

In its sample, this clonotype was seen a few times. The rearrangement joins TRBV7-2 to TRBJ2-3, with TRBD1 matching over 10 bases. CDR1 is SGHTA, CDR2 FQGNSA, per germline. The J segment lost 3 bases and the V segment lost 0 bases, leaving 3 bases of the junction unmatched. The CDR3 sequence is 16 residues long. DNA of the CDR3: TGTGCCAGCAGCTTAGCGGCGGGACAGGGGACAGATACGCAGTATTTT. It specifies CASSLAAGQGTDTQYF.

This clonotype has just a few counts. This chain links TRBV7-9 with TRBJ2-1; D is uncertain. V dropped 5 bases and J dropped 2 bases, with 10 bases sitting between them. The CDR3 consists of 14 residues. Per germline, CDR1 SEHNR and CDR2 FQNEAQ (reference sequence). In nucleotides, the CDR3 is TGTGCCAGCAGCCAGGTTGGAGCCTACAATGAGCAGTTCTTC. Its protein is CASSQVGAYNEQFF.

This chain uses TRBV29-1 with TRBJ2-6; no reliable D call. V lost 5 bases and J 0 bases, leaving 17 bases between the germline ends. Germline CDR1 is SQVTM and CDR2 is ANQGSEA. CDR3 length: 17 amino acids. The CDR3 is CSVRMVSGGSGANVLTF. DNA of the CDR3: TGCAGCGTTAGGATGGTATCGGGTGGCTCTGGGGCCAACGTCCTGACTTTC.

Ten or more counts support this clonotype. The CDR3 here is CASSENQRGTQYF. CDR3 coding DNA: TGCGCCAGCAGCGAAAACCAGCGGGGAACGCAGTATTTT. The chain has TRBV5-1 and TRBJ2-3, with TRBD2 identical over 7 bases. J gave up 9 bases and V 4 bases, and 8 bases lay outside the gene matches. Germline V CDR1 and CDR2: SGHRS, YFSETQ. The CDR3 covers 13 residues.

This clonotype was recorded many times. This sequence joins TRBV6-5 and TRBJ1-1; 7 bases line up with TRBD1. The length of the CDR3 is 13 residues. Germline CDR1 is MNHEY and CDR2 is SVGAGI. With 6 bases clipped from V and 4 bases from J, the junction kept 5 bases outside the gene matches. The CDR3: CASRPTGVTEAFF. The CDR3, as DNA: TGTGCCAGCAGACCCACAGGGGTCACTGAAGCTTTCTTT.

This clonotype was counted many times. This chain uses TRBV7-2 with TRBJ2-3, with D perhaps matching TRBD2 (5 bases). Trimming took 2 bases from V and 2 from J, leaving 11 bases between them. Germline V lookup: CDR1 SGHTA, CDR2 FQGNSA. The CDR3 loop spans 15 amino acids. This CDR3 reads CASSLWGRDTDTQYF. The CDR3 DNA reads TGTGCCAGCAGCTTATGGGGTCGGGACACAGATACGCAGTATTTT.

This clonotype was detected many times. The rearrangement uses TRBV29-1 and TRBJ1-1; unclear D gene. Germline V gene data show CDR1 as SQVTM and CDR2 as ANQGSEA. V was clipped by 4 bases and J by 1 base, with 7 bases between them. The CDR3 extends over 12 amino acids. CDR3 residues: CSVAAGNTEAFF. The CDR3 DNA is TGCAGCGTTGCTGCGGGGAACACTGAAGCTTTCTTT.

The chain couples TRBV10-1 to TRBJ1-1, with TRBD1 identical over 11 bases. Trimming took 7 bases from V and 4 from J; bases not matched to a gene: 2. This CDR3 comprises 13 residues. Germline-derived CDR1 and CDR2 are WNHNN and SYGVQD (reference sequence). CDR3 sequence (DNA): TGCGCCAGCATGGGGACAGGGGGCACTGAAGCTTTCTTT. It codes for CASMGTGGTEAFF.

This clonotype has at least ten counts. This chain connects TRBV6-5 to TRBJ1-1; D is ambiguous. V was cut by 2 bases and J by 1 base, with 17 bases left in between. CDR3 size: 17 residues. The germline CDR1 and CDR2 sequences are MNHEY and SVGAGI. The CDR3 sequence is CASSYPSGLGENTEAFF. CDR3 nucleotide sequence: TGTGCCAGCAGTTACCCCTCCGGACTGGGAGAGAACACTGAAGCTTTCTTT.

This clonotype was detected many times. The gene calls are TRBV6-2 or TRBV6-3 and TRBJ2-7; 7 bases line up with TRBD1. There are 14 residues in the CDR3. V trimming: 5 bases; J trimming: 8 bases; junction bases outside the gene matches: 12. CDR1 and CDR2 (germline): MNHEY, SVGEGT. CDR3 sequence (DNA): TGTGCCAGCAGTCTCAGACAGGGTCCTACGAAGCAGTACGTC. It yields the protein CASSLRQGPTKQYV.

There are a few counts of this clonotype. The V and J genes are TRBV7-2 and TRBJ1-2, with 7 positions matching TRBD1. The CDR3 extends over 14 amino acids. CDR1 and CDR2 (germline): SGHTA, FQGNSA. Germline trimming cut 4 bases from V and 6 bases from J; bases unmatched to any gene: 8. The CDR3 region is CASSSNPRGDGYTF. CDR3 sequence (DNA): TGTGCCAGCAGCTCCAACCCCAGGGGGGATGGCTACACCTTC.

This clonotype was counted only a few times. The CDR3 loop is CASSLTEPYEQYF. The CDR3 region has the DNA TGTGCCAGCAGCTTGACAGAGCCCTACGAGCAGTACTTC. The chain recombines TRBV11-2 with TRBJ2-7; possible D gene TRBD1, 5 bases. In germline, CDR1 is SGHAT, CDR2 FQNNGV. Trimming cost V 3 bases and J 2 bases, with 8 bases left between them. The CDR3 is 13 amino acids.

This clonotype was seen many times. V usage is TRBV7-2 and J usage is TRBJ2-2; D is undetermined. Germline assignment: CDR1 SGHTA and CDR2 FQGNSA. Deletions cut 4 bases from V and 3 bases from J, with 15 bases between. The CDR3 is made up of 16 amino acids. The CDR3 DNA reads as TGTGCCAGCAGCTCTTTTGTTCTAGGACACACCGGGGAGCTGTTTTTT. This sequence encodes CASSSFVLGHTGELFF.

This chain connects TRBV18 to TRBJ2-1, with 8 bases fitting TRBD2. V was clipped by 6 bases and J by 6 bases; unmatched bases: 13. This CDR3 spans 16 amino acids. Germline V gives CDR1 KGHSH, CDR2 LQKENI. The chain's CDR3 is CASSLRGAGAPNEQFF. The CDR3 nucleotides read TGTGCCAGCTCCCTCCGGGGAGCGGGGGCCCCCAATGAGCAGTTCTTC.